The clone carrying this TCR beta chain was counted only a few times. Its target is not known. The Oncomine TCR Beta short-read assay was applied to DNA of cultured CD4+ T cells. TCRdb recomputed calls from the PCR reads with MiXCR, one row per CDR3 protein. In the table there are some 10,000 distinct CDR3 sequences, roughly 31% of which are singletons. The CDR3 spans 15 residues. Trimming removed 2 bases at V and 0 bases at J, with 11 bases between. Germline V gene lookup returns CDR1 SGHRS and CDR2 YFSETQ. These data are taken from a study of vaccination and CD4 T cells after COVID-19. Study-level information: Six males and four females constituted the convalescent cohort, two of whom were Hispanic. Participants got two doses of BNT162b2 or mRNA-1273 vaccine. Convalescent patients gave post-COVID blood a median about 95 days post-diagnosis, range 35 to 161.

As to treatment: approximately 11-day PBMC culture with coronavirus spike peptide pools or control peptides (ViraFEST assay). Overall study results and limits: In convalescent patients, 304 of 307 vaccine-specific clones were spike mono-reactive.

This sequence was found in a human donor who had recovered from COVID-19. The rearrangement links TRBV5-1 to TRBJ1-2, with D unclear. What was sequenced was CD4+ T cells from blood, cultured in vitro. This CDR3 reads CASSFRTEANYGYTF. The CDR3 region has the DNA TGCGCCAGCAGCTTCAGGACTGAGGCTAACTATGGCTACACCTTC. The variable domain in full, completed from reference TRBV5-1 and TRBJ1-2, reads KAGVTQTPRYLIKTRGQQVTLSCSPISGHRSVSWYQQTPGQGLQFLFEYFSETQRNKGNFPGRFSGRQFSNSRSEMNVSTLELGDSALYLCASSFRTEANYGYTFGSGTRLTVV.